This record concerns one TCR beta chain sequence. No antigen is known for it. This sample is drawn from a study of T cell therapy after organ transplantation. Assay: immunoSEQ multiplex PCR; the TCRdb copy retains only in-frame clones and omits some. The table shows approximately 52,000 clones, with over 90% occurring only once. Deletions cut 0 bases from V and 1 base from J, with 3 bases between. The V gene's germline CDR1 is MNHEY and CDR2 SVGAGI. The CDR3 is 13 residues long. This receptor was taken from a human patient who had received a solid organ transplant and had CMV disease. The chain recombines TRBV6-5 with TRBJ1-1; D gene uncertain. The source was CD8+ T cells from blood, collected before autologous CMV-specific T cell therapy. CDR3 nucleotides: TGTGCCAGCAGTTACTCTCAGAACACTGAAGCTTTCTTT. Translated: CASSYSQNTEAFF.